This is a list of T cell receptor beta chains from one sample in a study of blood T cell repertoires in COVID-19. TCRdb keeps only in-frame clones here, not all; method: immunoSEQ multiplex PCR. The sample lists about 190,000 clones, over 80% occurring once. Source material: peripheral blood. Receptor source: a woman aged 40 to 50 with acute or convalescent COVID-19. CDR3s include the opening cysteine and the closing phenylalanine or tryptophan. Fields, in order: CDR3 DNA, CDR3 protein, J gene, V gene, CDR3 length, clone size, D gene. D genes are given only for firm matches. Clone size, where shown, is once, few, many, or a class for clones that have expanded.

CDR3nt: TGTGCCAGCAGCACACACAGGGGCAGGGGCTACGAGCAGTACTTC; CDR3aa: CASSTHRGRGYEQYF; j_gene: TRBJ2-7; v_gene: TRBV11-2; len: 15; abundance: few; d_gene: TRBD1
CDR3nt: TGTGCCAGCAGCGTAGCGGGAGGGACCTCCTACAATGAGCAGTTCTTC; CDR3aa: CASSVAGGTSYNEQFF; j_gene: TRBJ2-1; v_gene: TRBV6-4; len: 16; abundance: -; d_gene: TRBD2
CDR3nt: TGCAGCGTTGCGGGACAGGGTATCGATGAGCAGTTCTTC; CDR3aa: CSVAGQGIDEQFF; j_gene: TRBJ2-1; v_gene: TRBV29-1; len: 13; abundance: -; d_gene: TRBD1
CDR3nt: TGTGCCTGGAAGGTAGGGAGGTCTCGTGGCGAGCAGTACTTC; CDR3aa: CAWKVGRSRGEQYF; j_gene: TRBJ2-7; v_gene: TRBV30; len: 14; abundance: few; d_gene: -
CDR3nt: TGTGCCAGCAGCAAGGACACTAACTATGGCTACACCTTC; CDR3aa: CASSKDTNYGYTF; j_gene: TRBJ1-2; v_gene: TRBV7-9; len: 13; abundance: -; d_gene: -
CDR3nt: TGTGCCAGCAGTTACTCCCGGGACAATAAAAACATTCAGTACTTC; CDR3aa: CASSYSRDNKNIQYF; j_gene: TRBJ2-4; v_gene: TRBV6-5; len: 15; abundance: -; d_gene: -
CDR3nt: TGTGCCAGCAGCCAGGGGGGGGACAGGGCAAATTCACCCCTCCACTTT; CDR3aa: CASSQGGDRANSPLHF; j_gene: TRBJ1-6; v_gene: TRBV9; len: 16; abundance: -; d_gene: TRBD1
CDR3nt: TGCGCCAGCAAAATTCAGGGTCGGGCCTACGAGCAGTACTTC; CDR3aa: CASKIQGRAYEQYF; j_gene: TRBJ2-7; v_gene: TRBV5-1; len: 14; abundance: -; d_gene: -
CDR3nt: TGTGCCAGCAGTTCGACAGGGCCTCCTGGTGGCTACACCTTC; CDR3aa: CASSSTGPPGGYTF; j_gene: TRBJ1-2; v_gene: TRBV2; len: 14; abundance: -; d_gene: TRBD1
CDR3nt: TGTGCCAGCAGTAGACAGGGTTGGGGAAACACCATATATTTT; CDR3aa: CASSRQGWGNTIYF; j_gene: TRBJ1-3; v_gene: TRBV6-5; len: 14; abundance: -; d_gene: TRBD1
CDR3nt: TGTGCCAGCAGCTTAGATTGGGGGGACGAGCAGTACTTC; CDR3aa: CASSLDWGDEQYF; j_gene: TRBJ2-7; v_gene: TRBV7-9; len: 13; abundance: once; d_gene: -
CDR3nt: TGCAGCGTCGGGGGACAGACGAACACTGAAGCTTTCTTT; CDR3aa: CSVGGQTNTEAFF; j_gene: TRBJ1-1; v_gene: TRBV29-1; len: 13; abundance: few; d_gene: TRBD1
CDR3nt: TGTGCCAGCAGTATGGACAGGCTCGAGCAGTACTTC; CDR3aa: CASSMDRLEQYF; j_gene: TRBJ2-7; v_gene: TRBV28; len: 12; abundance: once; d_gene: TRBD1
CDR3nt: TGTGCCAGCAGTGACGGGCCAGGGAGGACGTATGGCTACACCTTC; CDR3aa: CASSDGPGRTYGYTF; j_gene: TRBJ1-2; v_gene: TRBV6-1; len: 15; abundance: few; d_gene: -
CDR3nt: TGTGCCAGCTCACCCGGACAGATCCATGGGACTGAAGCTTTCTTT; CDR3aa: CASSPGQIHGTEAFF; j_gene: TRBJ1-1; v_gene: TRBV18; len: 15; abundance: -; d_gene: -
CDR3nt: TGCGCCAGCAGTAGGCTAGCGGAATTCACAGATACGCAGTATTTT; CDR3aa: CASSRLAEFTDTQYF; j_gene: TRBJ2-3; v_gene: TRBV5-1; len: 15; abundance: -; d_gene: TRBD2